This TCR beta chain was retrieved from a study of a mutant IDH1 vaccine in newly diagnosed glioma. Study-level background: V12 took place at week 35, and V13 at week 47.

Stated time point: week 47, end of study. Vaccination used 300 ug of mutant IDH1 20-mer peptide per dose, with topical imiquimod. The CDR3 runs 13 residues. CDR1 MGHDK and CDR2 SYGVNS come from the germline V gene. V gave up 0 bases and J gave up 7 bases, with 9 bases separating them. This clone was counted a few times. The antigen is undetermined. The data were produced by immunoSEQ multiplex PCR, yet TCRdb's version contains in-frame clones alone and is incomplete. Of tens of thousands of clones listed, 80% to 90% were seen once; the top ten hold approximately 5%. J is TRBJ1-1 and V is TRBV25-1; D not certain. The TCR was taken from a man in his forties with glioma. This material consisted of PBMCs, taken from a glioma patient whose treatment included an IDH1 peptide vaccine. CDR3 coding DNA: TGTGCCAGCAGTGAATATGGGCAGATTGAAGCTTTCTTT. This sequence encodes CASSEYGQIEAFF.